Sequencing of this T cell receptor beta chain was carried out in a study of circulating tumor DNA in untreated peripheral T-cell lymphoma. Study observations and caveats: Tumor-specific clonotypes: identified in 75% to 80% of patients, roughly 88% of baseline tissues.

Tumor tissue was collected at baseline, before treatment began. In the case of this clone: As yet, its antigen is unknown.

The data were produced by immunoSEQ multiplex PCR, yet TCRdb's version contains in-frame clones alone and is incomplete. The top ten clones hold around 60% of a sample with some 7,000 clones, approximately 62% of them seen once. The CDR3 consists of 15 residues. With 6 bases removed from V and 5 bases from J, the gap between germline ends came to 17 bases. The receptor was isolated from a human donor with peripheral T-cell lymphoma. The chain combines TRBV6-7 with TRBJ1-5; maybe TRBD1 (6 bases). TRBV6-7 is reported as an ORF; its role is uncertain. Sequencing was done on a sample of tumor tissue. The DNA of the CDR3 is TGTGCCAGCAGGGCCGGAACAGGGCGATATCAGCCCCAGCATTTT. Its protein product is CASRAGTGRYQPQHF.